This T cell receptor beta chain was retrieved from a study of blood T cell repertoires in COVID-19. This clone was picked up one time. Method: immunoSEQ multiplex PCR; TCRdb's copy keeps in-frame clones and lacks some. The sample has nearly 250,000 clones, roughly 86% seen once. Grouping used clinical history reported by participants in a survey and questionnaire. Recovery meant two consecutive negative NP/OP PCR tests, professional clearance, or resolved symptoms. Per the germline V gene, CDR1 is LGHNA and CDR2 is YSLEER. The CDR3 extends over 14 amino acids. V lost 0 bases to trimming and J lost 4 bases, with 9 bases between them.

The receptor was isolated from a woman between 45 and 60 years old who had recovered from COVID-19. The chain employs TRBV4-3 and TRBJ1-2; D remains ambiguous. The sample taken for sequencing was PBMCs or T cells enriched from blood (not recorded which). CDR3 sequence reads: CASSQDSMSYGYTF. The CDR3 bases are TGCGCCAGCAGCCAAGACAGTATGTCCTATGGCTACACCTTC.